These 21 T cell receptor beta chains share one sample of origin, sequenced in a study of blood T cell repertoires in COVID-19. The repertoire was sequenced with immunoSEQ multiplex PCR; TCRdb's copy has only in-frame clones and lacks some. The table has around 100,000 clones, about 85% seen once. Input material: peripheral blood. The receptors derive from a man aged 35-49 years with acute or convalescent COVID-19.

The chain links TRBV18 to TRBJ1-1; TRBD1 is a possible D gene (6 bases). The V gene's germline CDR1 is KGHSH and CDR2 LQKENI. CDR3 size: 17 residues. V lost 4 bases to trimming and J lost 0 bases, with 18 bases between them. This CDR3 reads CASSQQAGVKMNTEAFF. CDR3 in DNA: TGTGCCAGCTCACAACAGGCAGGGGTGAAGATGAACACTGAAGCTTTCTTT.

The chain has TRBV5-1 and TRBJ1-6; no definite D call. The germline CDR1 and CDR2 sequences are SGHRS and YFSETQ. The CDR3 spans 15 residues. V shed 1 base and J shed 5 bases, with 10 bases lying between them. CDR3 protein: CASSLSGVNNSPLHF. The CDR3 DNA is TGCGCCAGCAGCTTGAGCGGGGTCAATAATTCACCCCTCCACTTT.

This clone was seen once. V is TRBV7-9 and J is TRBJ2-5, with TRBD1 matching 7 bases. CDR3 length equals 15 residues. Germline CDR1 SEHNR, CDR2 FQNEAQ (reference sequence). J gave up 5 bases and V 5 bases, and 11 bases lay outside the gene matches. CDR3 in amino acids: CASSVMTGRGETQYF. CDR3 nucleotide sequence: TGTGCCAGCAGCGTCATGACAGGGCGAGGCGAGACCCAGTACTTC.

The rearrangement uses TRBV29-1 and TRBJ1-5; no definite D call. Trimming took off 5 bases at V and 3 bases at J, with 11 bases between the two ends. CDR1 and CDR2 from the germline V gene are SQVTM and ANQGSEA. CDR3 size: 13 residues. This CDR3 is CSVLAVPNQPQHF. As DNA, the CDR3 is TGCAGCGTTTTAGCGGTTCCCAATCAGCCCCAGCATTTT.

This chain uses TRBV18 with TRBJ2-7; the D gene is possibly TRBD2 (6 bases). This CDR3 comprises 12 residues. CDR1 and CDR2 from the germline V gene are KGHSH and LQKENI. V was shortened by 5 bases and J by 5 bases, with 10 bases between the two germline ends. CDR3 bases: TGTGCCAGCTCAGGAGGGTTTCACGAGCAGTACTTC. Protein: CASSGGFHEQYF.

The chain employs TRBV27 and TRBJ2-1; a weak D match, TRBD1 (5 bases). V was cut by 4 bases and J by 6 bases, with 7 bases left in between. CDR1 is MNHEY, CDR2 SMNVEV, per germline (reference sequence). This CDR3 region has 12 residues. The CDR3 DNA sequence: TGTGCCAGCAGTTCAACAGGCAATGAGCAGTTCTTC. It yields the protein CASSSTGNEQFF.

This chain uses TRBV18 with TRBJ1-1; D may be TRBD1 (5 bases). With 3 bases removed from V and 3 bases from J, the gap between germline ends came to 11 bases. Germline loops: CDR1 KGHSH, CDR2 LQKENI. This CDR3 contains 14 residues. DNA for the CDR3: TGTGCCAGCTCACCCCGCCGGGACTACACTGAAGCTTTCTTT. Amino acids: CASSPRRDYTEAFF.

The chain links TRBV3-1 (or the pseudogene TRBV3-2) to TRBJ2-7; D unclear. The CDR3 length is 12 residues. V was pared by 2 bases and J by 6 bases, with 8 bases between. Germline V gives CDR1 LGHDT, CDR2 YNNKEL (reference sequence). For the CDR3, the DNA is TGTGCCAGCAGCCAATTCGGTGTCGAGCAGTACTTC. Translating gives CASSQFGVEQYF.

The chain combines TRBV4-1 with TRBJ2-1; D gene uncertain. CDR1 MGHRA and CDR2 YSYEKL come from the germline V gene. The CDR3 runs to 15 residues. Trimming pared 1 base from V and 7 bases from J, leaving 14 bases between. The DNA for the CDR3 is TGCGCCAGCAGCCAAGCTCACTCCCGTTGGAATGAGCAGTTCTTC. It codes for CASSQAHSRWNEQFF.

This chain joins TRBV15 and TRBJ2-7; D unresolved. CDR1 and CDR2 (germline): LNHNV, YYDKDF (reference sequence). The CDR3 extends over 20 amino acids. V dropped 3 bases and J dropped 1 base, with 28 bases sitting between them. CDR3 coding DNA: TGTGCCACCAGCAGCTTCCAGGTATCCTTGCCGACAATCGATTCCTACGAGCAGTACTTC. This translates into CATSSFQVSLPTIDSYEQYF. Full variable domain (outside the CDR3, taken from reference TRBV15 and TRBJ2-7): DAMVIQNPRYQVTQFGKPVTLSCSQTLNHNVMYWYQQKSSQAPKLLFHYYDKDFNNEADTPDNFQSRRPNTSFCFLDIRSPGLGDTAMYLCATSSFQVSLPTIDSYEQYFGPGTRLTVT.

The chain is built from TRBV5-1 and TRBJ2-3; 8 nucleotides align to TRBD1. The V gene end was trimmed by 6 bases and the J gene end by 2 bases; junction bases not matched to a gene: 11. The CDR3 loop spans 16 amino acids. Germline CDR1 SGHRS, CDR2 YFSETQ. The CDR3 region is CASTQDRAEYTDTQYF. CDR3 in DNA: TGCGCCAGCACCCAGGACAGGGCAGAGTACACAGATACGCAGTATTTT.

This chain connects TRBV19 to TRBJ1-2; possibly TRBD1 for D (6 bases). This CDR3 region has 15 residues. Germline loops: CDR1 LNHDA, CDR2 SQIVND (reference sequence). The V end lost 7 bases, the J end lost 7 bases, and 22 bases lay between the germline ends. The CDR3 region is CASTKQSGGAAGYTF. The DNA for the CDR3 is TGTGCCAGTACCAAACAGTCGGGGGGCGCGGCTGGCTACACCTTC.

The V gene is TRBV6-6, the J gene TRBJ2-6; a weak D match, TRBD2 (6 bases). Trimming cost V 7 bases and J 0 bases, with 16 bases left between them. CDR1 is MNHNY and CDR2 is SVGAGI in the germline V gene (reference sequence). The CDR3 runs 17 residues. CDR3 in DNA: TGTGCCAGCAATCGGGACTGGACCCGCTCTGGGGCCAACGTCCTGACTTTC. The encoded protein is CASNRDWTRSGANVLTF.

A few counts support this clone. J is TRBJ2-7 and V is TRBV11-3; D is unresolved. V gave up 5 bases and J gave up 2 bases, with 16 bases separating them. In germline, CDR1 is SGHNT, CDR2 YENEEA. The CDR3 length is 15 residues. CDR3: CASSIRSPGTYEQYF. CDR3 coding DNA: TGTGCCAGCAGCATTAGATCCCCAGGCACCTACGAGCAGTACTTC.

The chain links TRBV7-3 to TRBJ1-4, with unresolved D. Trimming shortened V by 5 bases and J by 0 bases, and 13 bases separated the two germline ends. Germline lookup yields CDR1 SGHTA and CDR2 FQGTGA. This CDR3 is built from 16 residues. The DNA of the CDR3 is TGTGCCAGCAGCCCCGGGATCTCCCCAACTAATGAAAAACTGTTTTTT. Encoded protein: CASSPGISPTNEKLFF.

The V call is TRBV7-8, the J call TRBJ2-1, with 7 nucleotides matching TRBD2. The V gene end was trimmed by 4 bases and the J gene end by 0 bases; junction bases not matched to a gene: 6. CDR1 SGHVS and CDR2 FQNEAQ come from the germline V gene. There are 16 residues in the CDR3. The CDR3 loop is CASSSSAGYSYNEQFF. Written as DNA, the CDR3 is TGTGCCAGCAGCTCTTCAGCGGGGTACTCCTACAATGAGCAGTTCTTC.

The chain uses TRBV30 and TRBJ1-2; D gene uncertain. This CDR3 comprises 12 residues. From germline, CDR1 is GTSNPN and CDR2 SVGIG (reference sequence). Deletions cut 0 bases from V and 6 bases from J, with 8 bases between. The chain's CDR3 is CAWSVTSDGYTF. The CDR3 DNA sequence: TGTGCCTGGAGTGTAACCTCGGATGGCTACACCTTC.

The rearrangement joins TRBV18 to TRBJ2-7; D is ambiguous. Germline loops: CDR1 KGHSH, CDR2 LQKENI. This CDR3 region has 14 residues. V was trimmed by 3 bases and J by 0 bases, leaving 9 bases between them. Here the CDR3 reads CASSPGVSSYEQYF. The CDR3 DNA follows: TGTGCCAGCTCACCGGGCGTAAGCTCCTACGAGCAGTACTTC.

The chain has TRBV18 and TRBJ1-2; a possible D gene is TRBD1 (6 bases). V dropped 2 bases and J dropped 4 bases, with 14 bases sitting between them. CDR3 size: 15 residues. The germline V gene has CDR1 KGHSH and CDR2 LQKENI. The CDR3 region is CASSPGVGGSYGYTF. The CDR3 DNA follows: TGTGCCAGCTCACCAGGGGTAGGGGGTAGCTATGGCTACACCTTC. Combining the CDR3 with reference TRBV18 and TRBJ1-2 gives the whole variable domain NAGVMQNPRHLVRRRGQEARLRCSPMKGHSHVYWYRQLPEEGLKFMVYLQKENIIDESGMPKERFSAEFPKEGPSILRIQQVVRGDSAAYFCASSPGVGGSYGYTFGSGTRLTVV.

The V call is TRBV3-1 (or the pseudogene TRBV3-2), the J call TRBJ1-3, with 12 bases that match TRBD1. The CDR3 is 15 amino acids. Germline CDR1 reads LGHDT; CDR2 reads YNNKEL (reference sequence). V was pared by 4 bases and J by 6 bases, with 4 bases of the junction left unmatched. CDR3 coding DNA: TGTGCCAGCAGCCCTCCGGGACAGGGGGCAAACACCATATATTTT. Its protein is CASSPPGQGANTIYF.

The V call is TRBV4-1, the J call TRBJ2-5; 10 nucleotides agree with TRBD2. The V segment lost 4 bases and the J segment 2 bases; nucleotides outside the gene matches: 10. Germline CDR1 MGHRA, CDR2 YSYEKL. The CDR3 contains 17 residues. Here the CDR3 DNA reads TGCGCCAGCAGCCGGCAACCTGTGGGACTAGCGCAAGAGACCCAGTACTTC. This translates into CASSRQPVGLAQETQYF.